This T cell receptor (beta chain) was profiled in a study of blood T cell repertoires in COVID-19. The CDR3 has 14 amino acids. CDR1 is LGHDT, CDR2 YNNKEL, per germline (reference sequence). The germline V and J ends were trimmed by 1 base and 3 bases, with 7 bases remaining between them. Under the authors' procedure: Nucleated cell counts were estimated from reference gene primer amplification. TCRdb keeps only in-frame clones here, not all; method: immunoSEQ multiplex PCR. V and J calls and clone size are those listed in that table; D and trimming were worked out from the DNA. The table records about 120,000 clones, roughly 87% of them present only once.

The sequence was obtained from a human donor in a cohort sampled during active COVID-19. The chain combines TRBV3-1 (or the pseudogene TRBV3-2) with TRBJ1-5; D is possibly TRBD1 (6 bases). Sequencing input: peripheral blood. The chain's CDR3 is CASSQAGVNQPQHF. DNA of the CDR3: TGTGCCAGCAGCCAAGCAGGGGTCAATCAGCCCCAGCATTTT.